This entry lists 7 T cell receptor beta chains sequenced from one sample in a study of CD8+ T cells in alopecia areata. Following extraction, RNA underwent reverse transcription to cDNA, which served as the sequencing template. Using immunoSEQ multiplex PCR, the repertoire was profiled, and TCRdb retains in-frame clones only, with some absent. The sample has about 150,000 clones, about 89% seen once; the top ten hold about 15%. Sequenced here: CD8+ T cells sorted from blood, sampled at week 0. The receptor set was obtained from a human donor with alopecia areata.

V gene TRBV7-9 combines with J gene TRBJ1-4; D possibly corresponds to TRBD1 (5 bases). Germline V lookup: CDR1 SEHNR, CDR2 FQNEAQ (reference sequence). Trimming took off 5 bases at V and 11 bases at J, with 21 bases between the two ends. This CDR3 is 15 amino acids long. This CDR3 reads CASSTNRGDPGKLFF. The CDR3 DNA reads as TGTGCCAGCAGCACAAACCGAGGGGACCCAGGGAAACTGTTTTTT.

The rearrangement joins TRBV2 to TRBJ1-2; D is ambiguous. The CDR3 has 12 residues. The germline V gene has CDR1 SNHLY and CDR2 FYNNEI. The V end lost 4 bases, the J end lost 7 bases, and 10 bases lay between the germline ends. CDR3 region: CASSGQAPGYTF. CDR3 DNA sequence: TGTGCCAGCAGTGGGCAGGCCCCTGGCTACACCTTC.

The gene calls are TRBV5-6 and TRBJ2-2, with no clear D. Looked up from germline, CDR1 is SGHDT and CDR2 is YYEEEE. The CDR3 loop spans 14 amino acids. V lost 0 bases and J lost 5, with 8 bases in between. CDR3 sequence reads: CASSLAYGTGELFF. CDR3 nucleotides: TGTGCCAGCAGCTTGGCGTACGGGACCGGGGAGCTGTTTTTT.

In this sample, this clone turned up a few times. V is TRBV7-4 and J is TRBJ2-7, with D possibly being TRBD1 or TRBD2 (5 bases each). CDR1 is SGHVT and CDR2 is SQSDAQ in the germline V gene. The CDR3 covers 17 residues. Between the trimmed V and J ends, which lost 5 bases and 0 bases, there was a span of 20 bases. As DNA, the CDR3 is TGTGCCAGCAGCACTAGTGTCCCGGACACCTACTCCTACGAGCAGTACTTC. Amino acids: CASSTSVPDTYSYEQYF.

This chain joins TRBV29-1 and TRBJ2-1; D gene ambiguous. This CDR3 has 15 residues. The V and J ends lost 0 bases and 0 bases respectively, with 9 bases between them. Germline CDR1 is SQVTM and CDR2 is ANQGSEA. The CDR3 nucleotides are TGCAGCGTTGAAGATTTGGCCAGCTCCTACAATGAGCAGTTCTTC. Amino acid sequence: CSVEDLASSYNEQFF.

The gene calls are TRBV2 and TRBJ2-2; perhaps TRBD2 as D (5 bases). The CDR3 sequence is 16 residues long. V was shortened by 4 bases and J by 0 bases, with 12 bases between the two germline ends. Looked up from germline, CDR1 is SNHLY and CDR2 is FYNNEI. CDR3 protein: CASSAGSSSNTGELFF. The DNA of the CDR3 is TGTGCCAGCAGTGCGGGGTCCTCCTCGAACACCGGGGAGCTGTTTTTT. The entire variable domain, with the rest obtained from reference TRBV2 and TRBJ2-2, is as follows: EPEVTQTPSHQVTQMGQEVILRCVPISNHLYFYWYRQILGQKVEFLVSFYNNEISEKSEIFDDQFSVERPDGSNFTLKIRSTKLEDSAMYFCASSAGSSSNTGELFFGEGSRLTVL.

V and J are TRBV7-9 and TRBJ2-2; TRBD1 or TRBD2 may be the D gene (5 bases each). CDR3 length equals 15 residues. With 7 bases removed from V and 1 base from J, the gap between germline ends came to 13 bases. Germline lookup yields CDR1 SEHNR and CDR2 FQNEAQ (reference sequence). CDR3 coding DNA: TGTGCCAGCAATCCCCCGGGGCAGAACACCGGGGAGCTGTTTTTT. This gives the protein CASNPPGQNTGELFF. The entire variable domain, with the rest obtained from reference TRBV7-9 and TRBJ2-2, is as follows: DTGVSQNPRHKITKRGQNVTFRCDPISEHNRLYWYRQTLGQGPEFLTYFQNEAQLEKSRLLSDRFSAERPKGSFSTLEIQRTEQGDSAMYLCASNPPGQNTGELFFGEGSRLTVL.